A selection of T cell receptor beta chains follows, all from one sample in a study of T cell responses to AZD1222 COVID-19 vaccine. Using immunoSEQ multiplex PCR, the repertoire was profiled, and TCRdb retains in-frame clones only, with some absent. In the table there are around 130,000 clones, more than 85% of which are singletons. This specimen consisted of peripheral blood, obtained on day 0 of AZD1222 vaccination. The receptor source for this set is an adult in good health. CDR3s include the opening cysteine and the closing phenylalanine or tryptophan. D genes are given only for firm matches.

J | V | D | CDR3 | DNA
TRBJ1-1 | TRBV5-4 | NA | CASSLAGGNTEAFF | TGTGCCAGCAGCTTGGCCGGGGGGAACACTGAAGCTTTCTTT
TRBJ1-3 | TRBV10-3 | NA | CAISESAGTLYGNTIYF | TGTGCCATCAGTGAGTCAGCGGGGACACTCTATGGAAACACCATATATTTT
TRBJ2-2 | TRBV11-2 | TRBD1 | CASSLQGPGTGELFF | TGTGCCAGCAGCCTACAGGGGCCGGGCACCGGGGAGCTGTTTTTT
TRBJ1-5 | TRBV19 | NA | CASTGPFYSNQPQHF | TGTGCCAGTACCGGGCCCTTTTATAGCAATCAGCCCCAGCATTTT
TRBJ2-7 | TRBV7-8 | NA | CASSSHRVGPEQYF | TGTGCCAGCAGCTCCCACAGGGTTGGACCCGAGCAGTACTTC
TRBJ2-7 | TRBV29-1 | TRBD2 | CSVAYSGGPYEQYF | TGCAGCGTCGCCTATAGCGGGGGGCCCTACGAGCAGTACTTC
TRBJ1-2 | TRBV3-1/TRBV3-2 | NA | CASSQDSEALIYGYTF | TGTGCCAGCAGCCAAGATAGCGAAGCCCTAATCTATGGCTACACCTTC
TRBJ1-1 | TRBV18 | NA | CASSPGRRTEAFF | TGTGCCAGCTCACCAGGCAGGAGGACTGAAGCTTTCTTT
TRBJ1-5 | TRBV18 | NA | CASSKGSNQPQHF | TGTGCCAGCTCTAAAGGTAGCAATCAGCCCCAGCATTTT
TRBJ2-3 | TRBV10-3 | TRBD2 | CAIKPGLAGDRTDTQYF | TGTGCCATCAAACCGGGACTAGCGGGGGATCGCACAGATACGCAGTATTTT
TRBJ1-2 | TRBV11-2 | TRBD1 | CASSYSQGARDGYTF | TGTGCCAGCAGCTATAGTCAGGGGGCGCGGGATGGCTACACCTTC
TRBJ2-2 | TRBV5-1 | TRBD1 | CASSFQGASTGELFF | TGCGCCAGCAGCTTTCAGGGGGCTAGCACCGGGGAGCTGTTTTTT
TRBJ1-4 | TRBV5-1 | NA | CASSLESPGEKLFF | TGCGCCAGCAGCTTGGAGAGCCCCGGTGAAAAACTGTTTTTT
TRBJ1-1 | TRBV5-4 | NA | CASSLQGNTEAFF | TGTGCCAGCAGCTTGCAAGGGAACACTGAAGCTTTCTTT
TRBJ1-3 | TRBV7-2 | NA | CASSFGTVANTIYF | TGTGCCAGCAGCTTCGGCACAGTAGCAAACACCATATATTTT
TRBJ1-5 | TRBV7-6 | NA | CASSLAGGESNQPQHF | TGTGCCAGCAGCTTAGCGGGGGGGGAAAGCAATCAGCCCCAGCATTTT
TRBJ1-5 | TRBV24-1 | NA | CATTRGRSNQPQHF | TGTGCCACCACCAGGGGAAGAAGCAATCAGCCCCAGCATTTT
TRBJ1-2 | TRBV6-5 | NA | CASSYRQNYGYTF | TGTGCCAGCAGTTACCGGCAGAACTATGGCTACACCTTC